This entry lists 28 T cell receptor beta chains sequenced from one sample in a study of glioma-infiltrating T cells. Amplification of TCR alpha and beta CDR3 regions from RNA used iRepertoire nested multiplex PCR. TCRdb reprocessed the multiplex PCR reads via MiXCR and lists one record per CDR3 protein. There are approximately 190,000 distinct CDR3 sequences in the sample; roughly 32% occur only once, and over 20% lies in the top ten. Sequenced sample: glioma tissue, nonneoplastic brain tissue, or PBMCs (not recorded which). The receptors originated from a human donor with low-grade glioma or glioblastoma, undergoing nonglioma brain surgery, or in good health (not recorded which).

This clonotype was seen many times. The gene calls are TRBV19 and TRBJ1-5; D possibly corresponds to TRBD1 (5 bases). The CDR3 has 13 amino acids. Trimming pared 7 bases from V and 2 bases from J, leaving 9 bases between. Per the germline V gene, CDR1 is LNHDA and CDR2 is SQIVND (reference sequence). CDR3 protein: CASTGTGNQPQHF. Here the CDR3 DNA reads TGTGCCAGTACAGGGACCGGCAATCAGCCCCAGCATTTT.

This clonotype was recorded at least ten times. The gene calls are TRBV19 and TRBJ1-1; D is undetermined. The germline gives CDR1 LNHDA, CDR2 SQIVND (reference sequence). Trimming stripped 5 bases from V and 0 bases from J, with 10 bases between. The length of the CDR3 is 14 residues. The CDR3 loop reads CASSRGLMNTEAFF. CDR3 nucleotide sequence: TGTGCCAGTAGTCGCGGCCTCATGAACACTGAAGCTTTCTTT.

The CDR3 is CASSLLMGDGYTF. The CDR3 nucleotides read TGCGCCAGCAGCTTGTTAATGGGGGACGGCTACACCTTC. V usage is TRBV5-1 and J usage is TRBJ1-2; a possible D gene is TRBD1 (5 bases). The V end was cut by 1 base, the J end by 8 bases, with 12 bases between. The CDR3 extends over 13 amino acids. Germline V gene lookup returns CDR1 SGHRS and CDR2 YFSETQ.

In its sample, this clonotype was seen a few times. The chain recombines TRBV20-1 with TRBJ1-4; the D gene is possibly TRBD1 (5 bases). The CDR3 covers 17 residues. The ends were cut back, 1 base at V and 4 bases at J, with 19 bases in the middle. Per the germline V gene, CDR1 is DFQATT and CDR2 is SNEGSKA (reference sequence). Here the CDR3 reads CSARAIPERGHNEKLFF. The DNA for the CDR3 is TGCAGTGCTAGAGCGATTCCGGAAAGGGGCCATAATGAAAAACTGTTTTTT.

The chain is built from TRBV9 and TRBJ2-7; D gene uncertain. Germline lookup yields CDR1 SGDLS and CDR2 YYNGEE. Trimming cost V 0 bases and J 0 bases, with 10 bases left between them. This CDR3 comprises 15 residues. CDR3: CASSVGDGHSYEQYF. For the CDR3, the DNA is TGTGCCAGCAGCGTAGGAGACGGCCACTCCTACGAGCAGTACTTC.

On this clonotype: Being one base from a much bigger clone, this may be a read error. The chain joins TRBV20-1 to TRBJ2-5, with D unclear. The CDR3 loop spans 10 amino acids. Germline V gene sequence: CDR1 DFQATT, CDR2 SNEGSKA (reference sequence). Trimming stripped 8 bases from V and 3 bases from J, with 7 bases between. The CDR3 DNA sequence: TGCAGTCTCTTGGAAGAGACCCAGTACTTC. Protein sequence: CSLLEETQYF.

Ten or more counts support this clonotype. DNA for the CDR3: TGTGCCAGCAGCCTGTCTTGGTCTAGCACAGATACGCAGTATTTT. As protein: CASSLSWSSTDTQYF. The chain recombines TRBV6-1 with TRBJ2-3; D is unclear. The germline gives CDR1 MNHNS, CDR2 SASEGT. The V and J ends lost 6 bases and 0 bases respectively, with 13 bases between them. This CDR3 is 15 amino acids long.

This clonotype has a count of ten or more. The rearrangement links TRBV4-1 to TRBJ2-7, with 7 bases fitting TRBD1. The CDR3 is 14 amino acids. After removal of 1 base from V and 2 bases from J, the junction contained 2 bases not matched to a gene. Germline V gene data show CDR1 as MGHRA and CDR2 as YSYEKL. The CDR3 spells CASSQGQGAYEQYF. DNA of the CDR3: TGCGCCAGCAGCCAAGGCCAGGGGGCCTACGAGCAGTACTTC.

The table lists this clonotype with many counts. The V call is TRBV19, the J call TRBJ1-2, with no clear D. The V and J ends lost 3 bases and 8 bases respectively, with 16 bases between them. Germline CDR1 is LNHDA and CDR2 is SQIVND (reference sequence). This CDR3 is built from 14 residues. CDR3 amino acids: CASSIYPPTWGYTF. The CDR3 DNA reads TGTGCCAGTAGTATTTACCCCCCCACCTGGGGCTACACCTTC.

This clonotype was found many times. The junction and the germline gene differ at one end; a read error may be behind it. The chain joins TRBV7-7 to TRBJ2-1; D possibly corresponds to TRBD2 (6 bases). CDR3 length: 13 amino acids. CDR1 is SSHAT and CDR2 is FNYEAQ in the germline V gene (reference sequence). Written as DNA, the CDR3 is TGTGCTAGCAGCTTCGGGACTTCAAATGAGCAGTTCTTC. Translated, it gives CASSFGTSNEQFF.

This clonotype came up a few times. The chain has TRBV3-1 and TRBJ2-1; 7 nucleotides agree with TRBD2. Per germline, CDR1 LGHDT and CDR2 YNNKEL (reference sequence). Losses at the gene ends were 5 bases for V and 8 bases for J; bases not matched to a gene: 12. The CDR3 loop spans 15 amino acids. CDR3 sequence (DNA): TGTGCCAGCAGCATCGGGACTACCTACAAGGATGAGCAGTTCTTC. Residues: CASSIGTTYKDEQFF.

This clonotype showed up just a few times. The V call is TRBV19, the J call TRBJ1-5; TRBD1 matches 7 bases. The CDR3 runs to 14 residues. After removal of 6 bases from V and 2 bases from J, the junction contained 4 bases not matched to a gene. Germline values: CDR1 LNHDA, CDR2 SQIVND (reference sequence). CDR3 sequence reads: CASRQGIGNQPQHF. The CDR3 bases are TGTGCCAGTAGACAGGGGATTGGCAATCAGCCCCAGCATTTT.

This chain links TRBV20-1 with TRBJ1-1; D is ambiguous. The V gene lost 0 bases and the J gene lost 14 bases, with 28 bases spanning the gap. This CDR3 contains 16 residues. Germline V gives CDR1 DFQATT, CDR2 SNEGSKA (reference sequence). CDR3 in DNA: TGCAGTGCTAGAGATGTGGGAGGTAACATGAACACTGAAACCTTCTTT. Protein: CSARDVGGNMNTETFF.

In regard to this clonotype: At one end, the junction sequence differs from germline, possibly due to a read error. The chain uses TRBV20-1 and TRBJ1-1, with TRBD1 matching over 9 bases. Germline assignment: CDR1 DFQATT and CDR2 SNEGSKA (reference sequence). The CDR3 runs to 14 residues. The CDR3 coding sequence is TGCATTGCTAAAACAGGGGGCAGGGGCACTGAAGCTTTCTTT. This sequence encodes CIAKTGGRGTEAFF.

The sample holds a few counts of this clonotype. A read error is possible here, since a much larger clone lies one base away. The chain has TRBV7-2 and TRBJ2-1; 8 bases match TRBD2. The CDR3 has 14 amino acids. Germline CDR1 SGHTA, CDR2 FQGNSA. The CDR3 sequence is CAGSSAGGYNEQFF. CDR3 DNA sequence: TGTGCCGGCAGCTCCGCGGGGGGTTACAATGAGCAGTTCTTC.

This clonotype has a count of ten or more. The J gene is TRBJ1-1, the V gene TRBV7-2; tentative D call: TRBD1 (6 bases). Trimming left V 2 bases short and J 2 bases short, with 12 bases between. Germline assignment: CDR1 SGHTA and CDR2 FQGNSA. The CDR3 consists of 15 residues. The CDR3 DNA follows: TGTGCCAGCAGCTTATTTGGGGGCGAAAACACTGAAGCTTTCTTT. Translating it yields CASSLFGGENTEAFF. Full variable domain (rest looked up from reference TRBV7-2 and TRBJ1-1): GAGVSQSPSNKVTEKGKDVELRCDPISGHTALYWYRQSLGQGLEFLIYFQGNSAPDKSGLPSDRFSAERTGGSVSTLTIQRTQQEDSAVYLCASSLFGGENTEAFFGQGTRLTVV.

The sample holds many counts of this clonotype. The chain employs TRBV7-2 and TRBJ2-1; unclear D gene. V lost 6 bases and J 0 bases, leaving 12 bases between the germline ends. The germline CDR1 and CDR2 sequences are SGHTA and FQGNSA. This CDR3 comprises 15 residues. CDR3 region: CASSIEVPSYNEQFF. Here the CDR3 DNA reads TGTGCCAGCAGTATCGAGGTCCCCTCCTACAATGAGCAGTTCTTC.

The chain uses TRBV3-1 and TRBJ2-7; no firm D call. Trimming removed 7 bases from V and 2 bases from J, with 18 bases in between. CDR1 and CDR2 from the germline V gene are LGHDT and YNNKEL (reference sequence). The CDR3 has 15 amino acids. For the CDR3, the DNA is TGTGCCAGCACCTCGCTGCTTCACCCGACCTACGAGCAGTACTTC. Its protein is CASTSLLHPTYEQYF.

This clonotype occurred many times. The V call is TRBV10-3, the J call TRBJ2-3, with D tentatively TRBD2 (5 bases). Trimming shortened V by 5 bases and J by 1 base, and 10 bases separated the two germline ends. There are 14 residues in the CDR3. CDR1 ENHRY and CDR2 SYGVKD come from the germline V gene. The chain's CDR3 is CAISLSERTDTQYF. The CDR3 DNA reads TGTGCCATCAGTCTTAGCGAGCGCACAGATACGCAGTATTTT.

This clonotype has a count of ten or more. The chain uses TRBV6-1 and TRBJ2-7; D gene uncertain. With 5 bases removed from V and 8 bases from J, the gap between germline ends came to 13 bases. Per germline, CDR1 MNHNS and CDR2 SASEGT. The CDR3 length is 12 residues. The CDR3, as DNA: TGTGCCAGCAGTAGACGTCCAGCACAGCAGTACTTC. Translating gives CASSRRPAQQYF.

This clonotype came up a few times. The chain joins TRBV5-1 to TRBJ2-5; D is uncertain. CDR3 length: 14 residues. Trimming took off 0 bases at V and 1 base at J, with 7 bases between the two ends. Looked up from germline, CDR1 is SGHRS and CDR2 is YFSETQ. The CDR3 coding sequence is TGCGCCAGCAGCTTGGGGTCCACCCAAGAGACCCAGTACTTC. Its translation: CASSLGSTQETQYF.

This clonotype was observed many times. CDR3 loop: CATSTQQSNTGELFF. In DNA, the CDR3 is TGTGCCACCAGCACTCAACAGTCGAACACCGGGGAGCTGTTTTTT. The gene calls are TRBV15 and TRBJ2-2; D is unclear. CDR3 size: 15 residues. CDR1 LNHNV and CDR2 YYDKDF come from the germline V gene (reference sequence). The V and J ends lost 4 bases and 0 bases respectively, with 9 bases between them.

This clonotype was seen at least ten times. This rearrangement joins TRBV12-3 or TRBV12-4 to TRBJ1-5; perhaps TRBD1 as D (6 bases). The CDR3 totals 15 residues. Trimming removed 1 base at V and 5 bases at J, with 12 bases between. CDR3 sequence reads: CASSLVTGQDQPQHF. The CDR3 DNA reads TGTGCCAGCAGTTTAGTAACAGGGCAGGATCAGCCCCAGCATTTT.

The chain is built from TRBV29-1 and TRBJ2-7, with 10 bases matching TRBD1. Trimming cost V 4 bases and J 3 bases; bases outside gene matches: 6. The CDR3 has 14 residues. The germline V gene has CDR1 SQVTM and CDR2 ANQGSEA. The chain's CDR3 is CSVVGTGANYEQYF. The CDR3 DNA reads TGCAGCGTTGTAGGGACAGGGGCCAACTACGAGCAGTACTTC.

Concerning this clonotype: A read error may be the cause here, since a much bigger clone is one base away. The chain employs TRBV12-3 or TRBV12-4 and TRBJ2-1; D might be TRBD2 (5 bases). Trimming shortened V by 1 base and J by 7 bases, and 14 bases separated the two germline ends. CDR3 size: 15 residues. CDR3 residues: CASSLVTGWRNEQFF. CDR3 in DNA: TGTGCCAGCAGTTTAGTAACGGGGTGGAGGAATGAGCAGTTCTTC.

This clonotype was picked up many times. The chain recombines TRBV12-3 or TRBV12-4 with TRBJ2-3, with 15 nucleotides matching TRBD2. Trimming took 6 bases from V and 3 from J; bases not matched to a gene: 1. This CDR3 region has 15 residues. CDR3 amino acids: CASRGTSGRTDTQYF. CDR3 bases: TGTGCCAGCAGGGGGACTAGCGGGAGGACAGATACGCAGTATTTT.

The chain couples TRBV27 to TRBJ2-5, with 7 bases identical to TRBD1. This CDR3 comprises 16 residues. V was pared by 0 bases and J by 2 bases, with 6 bases of the junction left unmatched. Germline CDR1 MNHEY, CDR2 SMNVEV (reference sequence). This chain's CDR3 is CASSLSPGQSQETQYF. The DNA for the CDR3 is TGTGCCAGCAGTTTATCACCGGGACAGTCACAAGAGACCCAGTACTTC.

This clonotype was detected many times. The genes are TRBV18 and TRBJ1-1; weak D call: TRBD1 (5 bases). The V end lost 3 bases, the J end lost 4 bases, and 18 bases lay between the germline ends. The CDR3 runs 16 residues. The germline V gene has CDR1 KGHSH and CDR2 LQKENI. This chain's CDR3 is CASSPHQQGGSTEAFF. CDR3 DNA sequence: TGTGCCAGCTCACCCCATCAGCAGGGAGGAAGCACTGAAGCTTTCTTT.